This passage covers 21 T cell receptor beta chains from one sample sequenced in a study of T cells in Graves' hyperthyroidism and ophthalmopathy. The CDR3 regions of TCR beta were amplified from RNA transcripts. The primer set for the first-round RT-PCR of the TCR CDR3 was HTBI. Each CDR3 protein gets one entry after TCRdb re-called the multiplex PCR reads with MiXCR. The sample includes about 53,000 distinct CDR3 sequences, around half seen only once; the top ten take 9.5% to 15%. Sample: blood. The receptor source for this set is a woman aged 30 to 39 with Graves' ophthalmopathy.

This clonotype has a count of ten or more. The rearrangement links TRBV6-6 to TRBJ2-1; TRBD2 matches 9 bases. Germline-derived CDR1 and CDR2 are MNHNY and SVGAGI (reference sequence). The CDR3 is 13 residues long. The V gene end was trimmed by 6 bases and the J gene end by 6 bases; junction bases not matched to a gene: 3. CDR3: CASSAGLANEQFF. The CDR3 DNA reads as TGTGCCAGCAGCGCGGGACTAGCCAATGAGCAGTTCTTC.

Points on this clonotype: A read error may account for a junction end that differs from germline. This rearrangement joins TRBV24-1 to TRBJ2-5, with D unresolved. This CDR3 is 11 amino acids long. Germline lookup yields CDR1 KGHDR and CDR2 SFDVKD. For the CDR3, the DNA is TGTGCTACCAGAGAGTGGGAGACCCAGTACTTC. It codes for CATREWETQYF.

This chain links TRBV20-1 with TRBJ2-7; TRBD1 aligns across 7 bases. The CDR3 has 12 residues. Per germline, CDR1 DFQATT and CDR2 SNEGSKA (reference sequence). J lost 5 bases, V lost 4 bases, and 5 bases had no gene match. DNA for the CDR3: TGCAGTGCTATACAGGGGACAGACGAGCAGTACTTC. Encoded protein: CSAIQGTDEQYF.

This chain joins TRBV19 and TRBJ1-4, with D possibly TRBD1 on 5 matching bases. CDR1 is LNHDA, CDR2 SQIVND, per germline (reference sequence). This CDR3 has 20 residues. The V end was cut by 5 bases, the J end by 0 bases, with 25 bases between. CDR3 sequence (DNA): TGTGCCAGTAGTCCCCGGTTGGGACTCTTACAGAGGGCAACTAATGAAAAACTGTTTTTT. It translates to CASSPRLGLLQRATNEKLFF.

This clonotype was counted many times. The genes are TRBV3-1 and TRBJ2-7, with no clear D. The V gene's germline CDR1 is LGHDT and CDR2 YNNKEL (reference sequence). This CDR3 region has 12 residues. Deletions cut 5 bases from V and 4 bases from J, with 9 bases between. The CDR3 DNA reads TGTGCCAGCAGCTACAACGGTTACGAGCAGTACTTC. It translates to CASSYNGYEQYF.

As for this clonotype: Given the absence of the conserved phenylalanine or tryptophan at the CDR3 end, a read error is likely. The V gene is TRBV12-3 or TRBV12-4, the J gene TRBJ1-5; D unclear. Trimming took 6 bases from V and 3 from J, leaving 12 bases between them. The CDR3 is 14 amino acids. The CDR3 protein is CASRHTGVNQPQHS. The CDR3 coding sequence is TGTGCCAGCAGACATACGGGAGTCAATCAGCCCCAGCATTCT.

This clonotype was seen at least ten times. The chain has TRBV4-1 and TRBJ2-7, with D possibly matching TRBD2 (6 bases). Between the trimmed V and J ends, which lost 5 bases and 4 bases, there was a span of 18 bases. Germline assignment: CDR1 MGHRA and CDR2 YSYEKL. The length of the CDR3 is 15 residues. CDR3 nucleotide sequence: TGCGCCAGCAGCACGACGGGGACTGGGATATACGAGCAGTACTTC. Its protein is CASSTTGTGIYEQYF.

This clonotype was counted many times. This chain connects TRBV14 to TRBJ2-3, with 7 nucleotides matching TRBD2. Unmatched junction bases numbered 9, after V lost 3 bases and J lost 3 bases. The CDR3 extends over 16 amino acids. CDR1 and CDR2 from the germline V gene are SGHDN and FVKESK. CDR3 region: CASSHLGRELTDTQYF. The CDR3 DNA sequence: TGTGCCAGCAGCCACTTAGGGCGGGAGCTAACAGATACGCAGTATTTT.

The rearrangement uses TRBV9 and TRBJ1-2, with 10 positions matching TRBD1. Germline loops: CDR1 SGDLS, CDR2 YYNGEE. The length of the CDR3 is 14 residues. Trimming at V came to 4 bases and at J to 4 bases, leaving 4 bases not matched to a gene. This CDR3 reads CASSLGTGVYGYTF. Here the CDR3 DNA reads TGTGCCAGCAGCCTCGGGACAGGGGTCTATGGCTACACCTTC.

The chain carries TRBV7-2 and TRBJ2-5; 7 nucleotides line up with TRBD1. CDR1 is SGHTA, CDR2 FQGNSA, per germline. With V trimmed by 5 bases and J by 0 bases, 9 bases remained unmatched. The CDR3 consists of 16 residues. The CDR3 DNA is TGTGCCAGCAGCCTGAACAGGGGAAAGGACCAAGAGACCCAGTACTTC. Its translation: CASSLNRGKDQETQYF.

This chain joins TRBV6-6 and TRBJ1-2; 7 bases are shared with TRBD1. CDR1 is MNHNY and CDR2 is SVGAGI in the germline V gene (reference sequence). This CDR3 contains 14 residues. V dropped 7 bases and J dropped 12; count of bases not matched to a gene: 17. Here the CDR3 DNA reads TGTGCCAGCAATACAACCCCGGACAGGCGGGCTCACACCTTC. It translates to CASNTTPDRRAHTF.

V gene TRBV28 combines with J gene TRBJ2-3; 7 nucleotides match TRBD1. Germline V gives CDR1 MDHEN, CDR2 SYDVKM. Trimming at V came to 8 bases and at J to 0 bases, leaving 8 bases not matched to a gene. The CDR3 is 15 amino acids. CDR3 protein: CASEDRTVSTDTQYF. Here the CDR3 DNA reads TGTGCCAGCGAGGACAGGACCGTTAGCACAGATACGCAGTATTTT.

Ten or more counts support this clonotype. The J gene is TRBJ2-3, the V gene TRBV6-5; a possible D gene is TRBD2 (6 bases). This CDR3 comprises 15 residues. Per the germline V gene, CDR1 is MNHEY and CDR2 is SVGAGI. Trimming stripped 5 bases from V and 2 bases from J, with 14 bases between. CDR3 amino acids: CASSPRRTNTDTQYF. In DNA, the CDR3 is TGTGCCAGCAGTCCCCGTAGGACTAACACAGATACGCAGTATTTT.

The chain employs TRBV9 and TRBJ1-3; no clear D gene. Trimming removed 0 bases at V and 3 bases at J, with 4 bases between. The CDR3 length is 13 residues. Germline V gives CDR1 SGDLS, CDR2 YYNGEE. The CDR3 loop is CASSVALGNTIYF. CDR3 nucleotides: TGTGCCAGCAGCGTAGCTCTTGGAAACACCATATATTTT.

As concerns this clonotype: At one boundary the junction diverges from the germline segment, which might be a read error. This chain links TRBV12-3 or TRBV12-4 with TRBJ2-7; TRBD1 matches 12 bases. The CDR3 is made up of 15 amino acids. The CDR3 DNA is TGTGCCAGCAGTCAGGGACAGGGGGCGGTTTACGAGCAGTACTTT. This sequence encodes CASSQGQGAVYEQYF.

For the CDR3, the DNA is TGTGCTAGTGGTTACGAGGAATTTAATTCACCCCTCCACTTT. Its translation is CASGYEEFNSPLHF. This chain uses TRBV12-5 with TRBJ1-6; no reliable D call. CDR1 and CDR2 from the germline V gene are LGHNT and FRNRAP. The CDR3 is 14 amino acids. The V end lost 4 bases, the J end lost 6 bases, and 10 bases lay between the germline ends. The entire variable domain, with the rest obtained from reference TRBV12-5 and TRBJ1-6, is as follows: DARVTQTPRHKVTEMGQEVTMRCQPILGHNTVFWYRQTMMQGLELLAYFRNRAPLDDSGMPKDRFSAEMPDATLATLKIQPSEPRDSAVYFCASGYEEFNSPLHFGNGTRLTVT.

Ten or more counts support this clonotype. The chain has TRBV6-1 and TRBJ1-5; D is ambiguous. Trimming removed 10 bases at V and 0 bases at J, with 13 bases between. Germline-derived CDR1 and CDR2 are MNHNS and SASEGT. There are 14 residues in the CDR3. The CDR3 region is CATAAGISNQPQHF. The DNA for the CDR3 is TGTGCCACCGCCGCGGGGATTAGCAATCAGCCCCAGCATTTT.

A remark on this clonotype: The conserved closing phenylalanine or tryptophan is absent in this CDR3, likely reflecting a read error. DNA for the CDR3: TGCGCCAGCAGCGGACAGGAGCAGTACCTC. Residues: CASSGQEQYL. The chain has TRBV5-1 and TRBJ2-7; D possibly corresponds to TRBD1 (6 bases). Looked up from germline, CDR1 is SGHRS and CDR2 is YFSETQ. The CDR3 totals 10 residues. V was trimmed by 4 bases and J by 7 bases, leaving 6 bases between them.

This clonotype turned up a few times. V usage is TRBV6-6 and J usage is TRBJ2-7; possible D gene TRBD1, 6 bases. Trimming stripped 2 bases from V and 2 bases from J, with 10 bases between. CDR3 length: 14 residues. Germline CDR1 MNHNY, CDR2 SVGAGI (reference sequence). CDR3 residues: CASSYRYRAYEQYF. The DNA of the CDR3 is TGTGCCAGCAGTTACCGATACAGGGCCTACGAGCAGTACTTC.

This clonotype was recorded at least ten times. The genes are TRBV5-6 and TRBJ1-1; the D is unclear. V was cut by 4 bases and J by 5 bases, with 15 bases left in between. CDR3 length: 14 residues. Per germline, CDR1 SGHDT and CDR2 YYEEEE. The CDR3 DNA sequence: TGTGCCAGCAGCCTCGGAGGAGGTGGGACTGAAGCTTTCTTT. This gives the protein CASSLGGGGTEAFF.

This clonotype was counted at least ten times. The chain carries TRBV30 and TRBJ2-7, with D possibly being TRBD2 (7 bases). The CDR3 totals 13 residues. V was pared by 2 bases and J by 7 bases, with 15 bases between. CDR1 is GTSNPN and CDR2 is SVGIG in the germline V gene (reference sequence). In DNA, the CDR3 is TGTGCCTGGAGTAGGGGGGAGGGGAGAGAGCAGTACTTC. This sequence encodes CAWSRGEGREQYF.